This T cell receptor beta chain was sequenced during a study of cytomegalovirus exposure and HLA in healthy donors. Study-wide context: In an early release, HLA-typed donors contributed about 79 million unique TCR sequences. General study findings and limits: CMV serostatus was the only recorded immune exposure for donors. It emerged from a later analysis that several of the most significant clusters appeared to be linked to common viral pathogens. Earlier results showed most TCR beta V segments being productive about 90% or about 30% of the time.

Germline CDR1 is MNHEY and CDR2 is SMNVEV (reference sequence). There are 14 residues in the CDR3. With 3 bases removed from V and 3 bases from J, the gap between germline ends came to 12 bases. Of note for this clone: What it binds is unknown.

The PCR used 60 Vbeta and 13 Jbeta primers. Only in-frame clones appear in the TCRdb table, and some are missing; sequencing was by immunoSEQ multiplex PCR. The repertoire holds 190,000 or so clones, with 70% to 80% as singletons. Material: PBMCs. The sequence derives from a girl aged 5 to 17 in good health and CMV-seropositive. The chain carries TRBV27 and TRBJ2-7, with D possibly matching TRBD2 (6 bases). The CDR3 coding sequence is TGTGCCAGCAGTTTTGGTAGCGGACACTACGAGCAGTACTTC. It encodes CASSFGSGHYEQYF.